This T cell receptor (beta chain) was obtained from a study of blood T cell repertoires in COVID-19. Looking at the study overall: The United States, Italy and Spain supplied acute and convalescent COVID-19 samples.

Donors in Cohort 3 who had recovered were those with two negative PCRs, healthcare professional clearance, or resolution of their symptoms. About this clone itself: Other DNA sequences in the sample encode the same CDR3.

In the source study's methods: Using reference gene primer amplification, nucleated cell counts were estimated. Generated by immunoSEQ multiplex PCR, the TCRdb table keeps only in-frame clones and is missing some. The V and J calls and the clone size are those of that table, but D and trimming were determined from the DNA. The sample contains 250,000 to 300,000 clones, about 80% of which appear only once. This CDR3 is built from 14 residues. Germline V gene lookup returns CDR1 LNHDA and CDR2 SQIVND (reference sequence). The junction had 2 bases not matched to a gene; V was cut back by 5 bases and J by 2 bases.

This clonotype was obtained from a man between 45 and 60 years old who had recovered from COVID-19. Sequenced material: PBMCs or T cells enriched from blood (not recorded which). The chain employs TRBV19 and TRBJ1-5; 8 nucleotides align to TRBD1. CDR3 protein: CASSLTGGNQPQHF. The CDR3 DNA reads TGTGCCAGTAGTTTGACAGGGGGCAATCAGCCCCAGCATTTT.